Listed here are 8 T cell receptor beta chains from one sample, sequenced in a study of a mutant IDH1 vaccine in newly diagnosed glioma. These TCRs' antigens remain unknown. Profiled with immunoSEQ multiplex PCR; TCRdb holds only in-frame clones, not every one. The sample has fewer than 35,000 clones; roughly 89% are singletons. The time point is: week 11, during vaccination. It was 300 ug of mutant IDH1 20-mer peptide that made up each vaccine dose, given with topical imiquimod. This specimen consisted of PBMCs, obtained from a glioma patient whose treatment included an IDH1 peptide vaccine. Every receptor here comes from a man younger than 35 with glioma.

The rearrangement links TRBV30 to TRBJ2-3, with 16 bases matching TRBD2. With V trimmed by 4 bases and J by 4 bases, 8 bases remained unmatched. The germline gives CDR1 GTSNPN, CDR2 SVGIG (reference sequence). CDR3 length equals 17 residues. As DNA, the CDR3 is TGTGCCTGGACTGTCCCGGGACTAGCGGGAGGGGCAGATACGCAGTATTTT. Translated, it gives CAWTVPGLAGGADTQYF.

The CDR3 spells CASSLQGPSEPQHF. The CDR3 nucleotides read TGTGCCAGTAGCTTACAGGGACCGTCGGAGCCCCAGCATTTT. The rearrangement links TRBV19 to TRBJ1-5, with a tentative D call TRBD1 (6 bases). The CDR3 loop spans 14 amino acids. V was cut by 6 bases and J by 8 bases, with 17 bases left in between. Germline V gene lookup returns CDR1 LNHDA and CDR2 SQIVND (reference sequence).

V and J are TRBV19 and TRBJ2-2; unclear D gene. Trimming left V 9 bases short and J 2 bases short, with 7 bases between. CDR3 length: 12 amino acids. The germline gives CDR1 LNHDA, CDR2 SQIVND (reference sequence). CDR3 sequence (DNA): TGTGCCAGCGGCTCCAACACCGGGGAGCTGTTTTTT. It codes for CASGSNTGELFF.

V usage is TRBV20-1 and J usage is TRBJ1-2, with unresolved D. The germline V and J ends were trimmed by 1 base and 8 bases, with 8 bases remaining between them. The CDR3 runs to 11 residues. CDR1 is DFQATT, CDR2 SNEGSKA, per germline (reference sequence). CDR3 sequence reads: CSARAPSGYTF. In DNA, the CDR3 is TGCAGTGCTAGAGCCCCATCGGGCTACACCTTC.

This clone was detected once. The gene calls are TRBV5-1 and TRBJ1-2; D not certain. Deletions cut 3 bases from V and 1 base from J, with 10 bases between. Germline values: CDR1 SGHRS, CDR2 YFSETQ. This CDR3 contains 14 residues. Here the CDR3 DNA reads TGCGCCAGCAGCTCCGGGGTCAGTAACTATGGCTACACCTTC. Its protein product is CASSSGVSNYGYTF.

The chain carries TRBV27 and TRBJ2-3; D is undetermined. Trimming pared 6 bases from V and 6 bases from J, leaving 4 bases between. The CDR3 totals 10 residues. The germline CDR1 and CDR2 sequences are MNHEY and SMNVEV (reference sequence). CDR3 amino acids: CASRKDTQYF. The CDR3 DNA sequence: TGTGCCAGCAGGAAGGATACGCAGTATTTT.

V is TRBV19 and J is TRBJ2-2; D not certain. CDR3 length equals 14 residues. CDR1 LNHDA and CDR2 SQIVND come from the germline V gene (reference sequence). With 3 bases removed from V and 0 bases from J, the gap between germline ends came to 5 bases. CDR3 protein: CASSMGTNTGELFF. CDR3 in DNA: TGTGCCAGTAGTATGGGGACGAACACCGGGGAGCTGTTTTTT.

The rearrangement links TRBV29-1 to TRBJ2-7; 7 bases agree with TRBD2. Germline V lookup: CDR1 SQVTM, CDR2 ANQGSEA. V lost 5 bases and J lost 3; bases outside the gene matches: 7. The CDR3 is 13 residues long. This chain's CDR3 is CSVCGGSGYEQYF. CDR3 DNA sequence: TGCAGCGTTTGTGGCGGGAGTGGCTACGAGCAGTACTTC.